What follows are 28 T cell receptor beta chains derived from one specimen sequenced in a study of human versus mouse CDR3 diversity and MHC coevolution. Libraries were prepared by immunoSEQ multiplex PCR; TCRdb keeps only in-frame clonotypes and omits some of them. The table records 80,000 or so clones, 93% of them present only once. The specimen sequenced was naive CD4+ T cells from blood. Stated subset: CD45RO-negative CD62L-positive naive CD4 T cells. The receptors stem from a person aged 25 to 69 in good health.

V is TRBV5-1 and J is TRBJ2-7; TRBD2 matches at 14 bases. CDR1 and CDR2 from the germline V gene are SGHRS and YFSETQ. The ends lost 4 bases at V and 6 bases at J; junction bases unmatched: 6. The CDR3 is made up of 15 amino acids. The CDR3 bases are TGCGCCAGCAGCCCCGGACTAGCGGGAGGACCCGAGCAGTACTTC. It codes for CASSPGLAGGPEQYF.

This chain connects TRBV28 to TRBJ1-1; 7 nucleotides match TRBD1. This CDR3 region has 14 residues. V dropped 5 bases and J dropped 2; count of bases not matched to a gene: 5. From germline, CDR1 is MDHEN and CDR2 SYDVKM. The CDR3 DNA is TGTGCCAGCAGTCTAGACAGGGCTAACACTGAAGCTTTCTTT. It specifies CASSLDRANTEAFF.

CDR3 in DNA: TGTGCCAGCAGGATAAACAGGTTAACCTACGAGCAGTACTTC. Protein sequence: CASRINRLTYEQYF. V and J are TRBV27 and TRBJ2-7; tentative D call: TRBD1 (5 bases). Germline CDR1 reads MNHEY; CDR2 reads SMNVEV (reference sequence). This CDR3 comprises 14 residues. V was trimmed by 6 bases and J by 2 bases, leaving 14 bases between them.

J is TRBJ2-3 and V is TRBV19; D perhaps matches TRBD1 (6 bases). From germline, CDR1 is LNHDA and CDR2 SQIVND (reference sequence). The V end lost 2 bases, the J end lost 2 bases, and 11 bases lay between the germline ends. The CDR3 extends over 15 amino acids. Written as DNA, the CDR3 is TGTGCCAGTAGTATAATGGGGGCGTCCACAGATACGCAGTATTTT. It yields the protein CASSIMGASTDTQYF.

This clone came up once. The gene calls are TRBV14 and TRBJ2-5; 8 positions match TRBD1. The CDR3 extends over 15 amino acids. With V trimmed by 0 bases and J by 5 bases, 5 bases remained unmatched. Germline CDR1 is SGHDN and CDR2 is FVKESK. CDR3 bases: TGTGCCAGCAGCCAAGACCCGGACAGGGTGGAGACCCAGTACTTC. This sequence encodes CASSQDPDRVETQYF.

This chain connects TRBV5-6 to TRBJ2-7; 7 positions match TRBD1. The ends lost 0 bases at V and 8 bases at J; junction bases unmatched: 2. Germline lookup yields CDR1 SGHDT and CDR2 YYEEEE. The CDR3 extends over 12 amino acids. CDR3 sequence: CASSLGQGKQYF. Here the CDR3 DNA reads TGTGCCAGCAGCTTGGGACAGGGTAAGCAGTACTTC. The complete variable domain, with remaining parts taken from reference TRBV5-6 and TRBJ2-7, reads DAGVTQSPTHLIKTRGQQVTLRCSPKSGHDTVSWYQQALGQGPQFIFQYYEEEERQRGNFPDRFSGHQFPNYSSELNVNALLLGDSALYLCASSLGQGKQYFGPGTRLTVT.

This chain uses TRBV7-9 with TRBJ2-7; 8 nucleotides align to TRBD2. The CDR3 covers 14 residues. Trimming took 6 bases from V and 2 from J; bases not matched to a gene: 6. Germline V gives CDR1 SEHNR, CDR2 FQNEAQ (reference sequence). CDR3 DNA sequence: TGTGCCAGCAGGTCACAGGGACTAGCCTACGAGCAGTACTTC. This codes for CASRSQGLAYEQYF.

The V and J genes are TRBV18 and TRBJ2-5, with D maybe TRBD2 (6 bases). The CDR3 runs 12 residues. Trimming pared 6 bases from V and 5 bases from J, leaving 10 bases between. CDR1 KGHSH and CDR2 LQKENI come from the germline V gene. The CDR3 protein is CASSSGGETQYF. The CDR3 DNA reads as TGTGCCAGCTCCTCTGGAGGGGAGACCCAGTACTTC.

Details on this clone: Distinct nucleotide sequences in the sample also encode this CDR3. The V and J genes are TRBV7-2 and TRBJ2-7; D is uncertain. CDR3 length equals 11 residues. The V end lost 2 bases, the J end lost 4 bases, and 3 bases lay between the germline ends. The germline V gene encodes CDR1 SGHTA and CDR2 FQGNSA. DNA of the CDR3: TGTGCCAGCAGCTTACTTTACGAGCAGTACTTC. It translates to CASSLLYEQYF.

The chain has TRBV9 and TRBJ1-6; 8 bases match TRBD1. CDR1 is SGDLS, CDR2 YYNGEE, per germline. The CDR3 extends over 17 amino acids. J was trimmed by 7 bases and V by 1 base; bases with no gene match: 10. CDR3 coding DNA: TGTGCCAGCAGCGTATCCCTCGGGACAGGTTCCAATTCACCCCTCCACTTT. Translated: CASSVSLGTGSNSPLHF.

The genes are TRBV7-9 and TRBJ2-5, with D possibly being TRBD1 (6 bases). The germline V gene encodes CDR1 SEHNR and CDR2 FQNEAQ (reference sequence). This CDR3 comprises 14 residues. Between the trimmed V and J ends, which lost 4 bases and 0 bases, there was a span of 9 bases. CDR3 sequence: CASSSGAYQETQYF. As DNA, the CDR3 is TGTGCCAGCAGCTCAGGGGCCTACCAAGAGACCCAGTACTTC.

The chain recombines TRBV4-1 with TRBJ1-1; D unclear. This CDR3 has 15 residues. The ends were cut back, 1 base at V and 2 bases at J, with 11 bases in the middle. CDR1 and CDR2 from the germline V gene are MGHRA and YSYEKL. The CDR3 spells CASSQVGRRNTEAFF. The CDR3 DNA follows: TGCGCCAGCAGCCAAGTTGGGAGACGAAACACTGAAGCTTTCTTT.

V usage is TRBV9 and J usage is TRBJ2-2, with D perhaps TRBD1 (5 bases). Germline V gene sequence: CDR1 SGDLS, CDR2 YYNGEE. Deletions cut 5 bases from V and 5 bases from J, with 16 bases between. The CDR3 consists of 15 residues. CDR3 in amino acids: CASSAGLARTGELFF. The DNA of the CDR3 is TGTGCCAGCAGTGCAGGGCTCGCCCGTACCGGGGAGCTGTTTTTT. The entire variable domain, with the rest obtained from reference TRBV9 and TRBJ2-2, is as follows: DSGVTQTPKHLITATGQRVTLRCSPRSGDLSVYWYQQSLDQGLQFLIQYYNGEERAKGNILERFSAQQFPDLHSELNLSSLELGDSALYFCASSAGLARTGELFFGEGSRLTVL.

The V gene is TRBV18, the J gene TRBJ2-5; D is possibly TRBD2 (5 bases). Germline lookup yields CDR1 KGHSH and CDR2 LQKENI. CDR3 length equals 14 residues. V was trimmed by 2 bases and J by 3 bases, leaving 10 bases between them. The CDR3 region has the DNA TGTGCCAGCTCACCAGGAGCGGAGGAAGAGACCCAGTACTTC. Translated: CASSPGAEEETQYF.

The V call is TRBV30, the J call TRBJ1-2, with D possibly being TRBD1 (5 bases). This CDR3 is 16 amino acids long. With 0 bases removed from V and 2 bases from J, the gap between germline ends came to 16 bases. The germline CDR1 and CDR2 sequences are GTSNPN and SVGIG (reference sequence). CDR3 in amino acids: CAWSVRSAGRNYGYTF. CDR3 sequence (DNA): TGTGCCTGGAGTGTACGATCGGCGGGACGAAACTATGGCTACACCTTC.

The genes are TRBV5-1 and TRBJ1-4; TRBD1 matches 10 bases. The germline V gene encodes CDR1 SGHRS and CDR2 YFSETQ. The CDR3 is 14 residues long. V was clipped by 4 bases and J by 5 bases; unmatched bases: 2. The CDR3 DNA reads TGCGCCAGCAGCCAGGACAGGGGGAATGAAAAACTGTTTTTT. Protein: CASSQDRGNEKLFF.

CDR3 protein: CASSLNRGYNNNEQFF. The CDR3 DNA is TGTGCCAGCAGCTTGAACAGGGGCTACAACAACAATGAGCAGTTCTTC. The chain combines TRBV5-8 with TRBJ2-1; 7 bases agree with TRBD1. Germline CDR1 reads SGHTS; CDR2 reads YDEGEE. V shed 1 base, J shed 5 bases, and the junction held 9 bases outside the gene matches. The CDR3 runs 16 residues.

A single count supports this clone. V gene TRBV6-5 combines with J gene TRBJ2-3; 11 bases map to TRBD2. In germline, CDR1 is MNHEY, CDR2 SVGAGI. The ends lost 0 bases at V and 4 bases at J; junction bases unmatched: 3. This CDR3 is built from 16 residues. CDR3 region: CASSYSTSGASDTQYF. DNA for the CDR3: TGTGCCAGCAGTTACTCGACTAGCGGGGCCTCAGATACGCAGTATTTT.

This clone was found a few times. The chain links TRBV28 to TRBJ1-3; D gene uncertain. The germline gives CDR1 MDHEN, CDR2 SYDVKM. V lost 2 bases, J lost 5 bases, and 10 bases lay in between. This CDR3 spans 14 amino acids. CDR3 nucleotide sequence: TGTGCCAGCAGTTTAGGGCCGAATCGAAACACCATATATTTT. Protein: CASSLGPNRNTIYF.

The chain uses TRBV6-5 and TRBJ2-5, with D possibly matching TRBD1 (6 bases). The assigned J gene may be wrong: the sequence end matches TRBJ2-7 better. Germline CDR1 and CDR2: MNHEY and SVGAGI. The CDR3 is made up of 15 amino acids. The CDR3 loop reads CASSYTTGTRYEQYF. The DNA for the CDR3 is TGTGCCAGCAGTTACACTACCGGGACACGCTACGAGCAGTACTTC.

The V and J genes are TRBV18 and TRBJ1-1, with D unclear. Per germline, CDR1 KGHSH and CDR2 LQKENI. V lost 3 bases, J lost 7 bases, and 12 bases lay in between. CDR3 size: 13 residues. CDR3 nucleotides: TGTGCCAGCTCACCGGATGAGGGTATTGAAGCTTTCTTT. Protein sequence: CASSPDEGIEAFF. Full variable domain (missing parts from reference TRBV18 and TRBJ1-1): NAGVMQNPRHLVRRRGQEARLRCSPMKGHSHVYWYRQLPEEGLKFMVYLQKENIIDESGMPKERFSAEFPKEGPSILRIQQVVRGDSAAYFCASSPDEGIEAFFGQGTRLTVV.

V gene TRBV6-1 combines with J gene TRBJ2-7; TRBD2 might be the D (5 bases). Germline V CDR1 and CDR2: MNHNS, SASEGT. V lost 9 bases and J lost 7, with 16 bases in between. CDR3 length: 12 amino acids. CDR3 sequence: CASFPESGEQYF. The CDR3 DNA reads as TGTGCCAGTTTCCCAGAGTCGGGAGAGCAGTACTTC.

This clone was observed a few times. The chain carries TRBV19 and TRBJ2-2; perhaps TRBD1 as D (6 bases). The CDR3 is 15 residues long. V gave up 7 bases and J gave up 1 base, with 13 bases separating them. Germline V gene lookup returns CDR1 LNHDA and CDR2 SQIVND (reference sequence). The CDR3 loop is CASTNKGQNTGELFF. Written as DNA, the CDR3 is TGTGCCAGTACCAACAAGGGACAGAACACCGGGGAGCTGTTTTTT. The full variable domain, rest sourced from reference TRBV19 and TRBJ2-2, is DGGITQSPKYLFRKEGQNVTLSCEQNLNHDAMYWYRQDPGQGLRLIYYSQIVNDFQKGDIAEGYSVSREKKESFPLTVTSAQKNPTAFYLCASTNKGQNTGELFFGEGSRLTVL.

This clone was seen a few times. The chain joins TRBV5-8 to TRBJ2-3; D is undetermined. The CDR3 is 13 residues long. From germline, CDR1 is SGHTS and CDR2 YDEGEE. Trimming removed 2 bases at V and 3 bases at J, with 7 bases between. The CDR3 here is CASSFLSTDTQYF. For the CDR3, the DNA is TGTGCCAGCAGCTTTCTGTCGACAGATACGCAGTATTTT.

This rearrangement joins TRBV27 to TRBJ1-6, with 8 bases identical to TRBD1. Losses at the gene ends were 3 bases for V and 6 bases for J; bases not matched to a gene: 7. CDR1 is MNHEY, CDR2 SMNVEV, per germline (reference sequence). The CDR3 is 16 residues long. CDR3 amino acids: CASSFWGQASNSPLHF. In DNA, the CDR3 is TGTGCCAGCAGTTTTTGGGGACAGGCCTCTAATTCACCCCTCCACTTT.

Points on this clone: The same CDR3 arises from other DNA sequences in this sample as well. J is TRBJ2-1 and V is TRBV27, with D maybe TRBD2 (5 bases). This CDR3 contains 15 residues. Germline values: CDR1 MNHEY, CDR2 SMNVEV (reference sequence). Trimming pared 2 bases from V and 2 bases from J, leaving 10 bases between. The CDR3 sequence: CASSLPGVAYNEQFF. CDR3 nucleotide sequence: TGTGCCAGCAGTTTACCCGGGGTGGCCTACAATGAGCAGTTCTTC.

The DNA for the CDR3 is TGTGCCAGCAGTTACGGGAGGGACACTGAAGCTTTCTTT. It yields the protein CASSYGRDTEAFF. The chain employs TRBV6-6 and TRBJ1-1, with D unclear. V was trimmed by 2 bases and J by 3 bases, leaving 7 bases between them. In germline, CDR1 is MNHNY, CDR2 SVGAGI (reference sequence). This CDR3 spans 13 amino acids.

The rearrangement joins TRBV10-2 to TRBJ2-7, with 8 bases identical to TRBD1. Germline CDR1 reads WSHSY; CDR2 reads SAAADI. V was pared by 1 base and J by 4 bases, with 6 bases of the junction left unmatched. The CDR3 consists of 15 residues. The CDR3 sequence is CASSEWRTGTYEQYF. In DNA form, the CDR3 reads TGCGCCAGCAGTGAGTGGCGGACAGGGACTTACGAGCAGTACTTC.